Below, one TCR beta chain is given with its context. Its target is not known. The CDR3 runs to 14 residues. V was pared by 0 bases and J by 12 bases, with 2 bases of the junction left unmatched. Germline assignment: CDR1 LNHDA and CDR2 SQIVND (reference sequence). Orbital computed tomography and thyroid ultrasound, together with serum TRAb and thyroxine and clinical symptoms, were used for diagnoses. The PBMCs were sourced from fresh peripheral blood (about 9.7 ml). The TCR beta CDR3 regions underwent amplification using RNA transcripts as the source. First-round RT-PCR with HTBI primers amplified the TCR CDR3 region. TCRdb ran MiXCR on the multiplex PCR reads and lists one entry per CDR3 protein. The data show about 270,000 distinct CDR3 sequences, roughly 20% seen once. This record comes from a study of T cells in Graves' hyperthyroidism and ophthalmopathy. Study-level results: Expanded thyroid clonotypes (above 0.001) were mostly also found in blood.

Material for sequencing was blood. The V gene is TRBV19, the J gene TRBJ2-1, with 13 bases lining up with TRBD2. The receptor comes from a man in his thirties or forties with Graves' ophthalmopathy. The CDR3 is CASSIDGTSGTQFF. CDR3 bases: TGTGCCAGTAGTATAGACGGGACTAGCGGGACGCAGTTCTTC.